This entry describes one T cell receptor beta chain. The antigen remains undetermined. The CDR3 is 14 residues long. With 4 bases removed from V and 11 bases from J, the gap between germline ends came to 19 bases. Germline lookup yields CDR1 SGHRS and CDR2 YFSETQ. These donors were members of the approximately 120-subject validation cohort, a group separate from the approximately 670-subject first cohort. These data are taken from a study of cytomegalovirus exposure and HLA in healthy donors. Clones were sequenced by immunoSEQ multiplex PCR, and TCRdb holds only the in-frame ones, with some missing. The sample holds 160,000 or so clones; about four fifths are singletons and the top ten take roughly a tenth. Overall study findings and caveats: TCR sequences were mostly rare, though some public TCRs occurred in many donors. Researchers counted roughly 150 TCR beta chains as cytomegalovirus-associated.

The specimen sequenced was PBMCs. The origin of this receptor is a man between 25 and 39 years old in good health and CMV-seropositive. This chain uses TRBV5-1 with TRBJ1-5; D remains ambiguous. The CDR3 loop is CASSPFGGDTTQHF. DNA of the CDR3: TGCGCCAGCAGCCCCTTCGGCGGCGATACAACCCAGCATTTT.